This paragraph reports one T cell receptor beta chain. Its antigen is unknown. Assay used: immunoSEQ multiplex PCR; TCRdb lists only in-frame clones, some missing. In the table there are 1.5 million to 2.5 million clones, over 85% of which are singletons. Naive CD8 populations comprised CD45RO-negative cells positively selected for CCR7, excluding terminally differentiated effector memory CD45RA+ cells. The sample is drawn from a study of shared clonotypes between healthy human individuals. Study in general: Sampling drew on donors who were two women and three men aged 18 to 49.

Study observations and caveats: Naive subsets typically showed greater estimated richness than memory subsets. The genetic and exposure-history diversity represented was limited by few donors.

The junction had 4 bases not matched to a gene; V was cut back by 3 bases and J by 6 bases. Germline V gene lookup returns CDR1 SQVTM and CDR2 ANQGSEA. The CDR3 sequence is 12 residues long. The sequencing sample was made of naive CD8+ T cells sorted from blood. The V and J genes are TRBV29-1 and TRBJ2-7; the match to TRBD2 covers 8 bases. The receptor was isolated from a man aged 18 to 29 in good health. The CDR3 here is CSVEGTSFEQYF. CDR3 nucleotide sequence: TGCAGCGTTGAGGGGACTAGTTTCGAGCAGTACTTC.